A selection of T cell receptor beta chains follows, all from one sample in a study of blood T cell repertoires in COVID-19. TCRdb keeps only in-frame clones here, not all; method: immunoSEQ multiplex PCR. The sample carries roughly 200,000 clones, roughly 86% recorded once. Source material: PBMCs or T cells enriched from blood (not recorded which). These receptors were collected from a man aged 40-49 years with acute COVID-19. The CDR3 runs from the conserved cysteine through the conserved F or W. Fields, in order: J gene, V gene, clone size, D gene, CDR3 DNA, CDR3 protein. A D gene is named only where the DNA matches it firmly. Size is omitted from some rows. Given values are once, few, many or a class for expanded clones.

J gene: TRBJ2-1
V gene: TRBV6-1
clone size: .
D gene: .
CDR3 DNA: TGTGCCAGCAGTGGTAGGGGGCTCGCGCCCGGGACTAGAGACAATGAGCAGTTCTTC
CDR3 protein: CASSGRGLAPGTRDNEQFF

J gene: TRBJ1-1
V gene: TRBV5-5
clone size: .
D gene: .
CDR3 DNA: TGTGCCAGCAGCTTCGGGACTGAAGCTTTCTTT
CDR3 protein: CASSFGTEAFF

J gene: TRBJ2-3
V gene: TRBV9
clone size: .
D gene: .
CDR3 DNA: TGTGCCAGCAGCGTTGGGCTTACCCCAGCCACAGATACGCAGTATTTT
CDR3 protein: CASSVGLTPATDTQYF

J gene: TRBJ1-1
V gene: TRBV4-1
clone size: .
D gene: TRBD1
CDR3 DNA: TGCGCCAGCAGCCAACTCCGGGCAGGGGGCGCATACACTGAAGCTTTCTTT
CDR3 protein: CASSQLRAGGAYTEAFF

J gene: TRBJ2-7
V gene: TRBV6-5
clone size: .
D gene: TRBD1
CDR3 DNA: TGTGCCAGCAGTTACGCGACAGGGGGCAGCTACGAGCAGTACTTC
CDR3 protein: CASSYATGGSYEQYF

J gene: TRBJ1-6
V gene: TRBV19
clone size: once
D gene: .
CDR3 DNA: TGTGCCAGTAGTCTAACAGCACATAATTCACCCCTCCACTTT
CDR3 protein: CASSLTAHNSPLHF

J gene: TRBJ2-7
V gene: TRBV6-1
clone size: few
D gene: .
CDR3 DNA: TGTGCCAGCAGTGAGACATTCCACGAGCAGTACTTC
CDR3 protein: CASSETFHEQYF

J gene: TRBJ1-3
V gene: TRBV5-1
clone size: .
D gene: .
CDR3 DNA: TGCGCCAGCAGCTTCGGGGGGACACCCGGAGACACCATATATTTT
CDR3 protein: CASSFGGTPGDTIYF

J gene: TRBJ1-2
V gene: TRBV2
clone size: few
D gene: TRBD1
CDR3 DNA: TGTGCCAGCTCCCCAGGGGGCGCGAGTCGAGGCTACACCTTC
CDR3 protein: CASSPGGASRGYTF

J gene: TRBJ2-7
V gene: TRBV5-5
clone size: .
D gene: .
CDR3 DNA: TGTGCCAGCAGCTTGTCCCCTACCTACGAGCAGTACTTC
CDR3 protein: CASSLSPTYEQYF

J gene: TRBJ2-1
V gene: TRBV12-5
clone size: .
D gene: .
CDR3 DNA: TGTGCTTGCTTAATCCGGGGGGCTTCCCACAATGAGCAGTTCTTC
CDR3 protein: CACLIRGASHNEQFF

J gene: TRBJ2-1
V gene: TRBV2
clone size: .
D gene: TRBD2
CDR3 DNA: TGTGCCAGCAGTACGACTAGCCCCTCCTACAATGAGCAGTTCTTC
CDR3 protein: CASSTTSPSYNEQFF

J gene: TRBJ2-3
V gene: TRBV29-1
clone size: .
D gene: TRBD2
CDR3 DNA: TGCAGCGCCGAGCGGGAGTGGGCAGATACGCAGTATTTT
CDR3 protein: CSAEREWADTQYF

J gene: TRBJ1-2
V gene: TRBV5-1
clone size: .
D gene: .
CDR3 DNA: TGCGCCAGCGGGGGGACTAACTATGGCTACACCTTC
CDR3 protein: CASGGTNYGYTF

J gene: TRBJ1-1
V gene: TRBV4-1
clone size: .
D gene: .
CDR3 DNA: TGCGCCAGCAGCCACTCGAGGGGGAGGAACACTGAAGCTTTCTTT
CDR3 protein: CASSHSRGRNTEAFF

J gene: TRBJ1-5
V gene: TRBV19
clone size: once
D gene: TRBD1
CDR3 DNA: TGTGCCAGTAGTATACCGGGACAGGGGGGGAATCAGCCCCAGCATTTT
CDR3 protein: CASSIPGQGGNQPQHF

J gene: TRBJ1-6
V gene: TRBV28
clone size: .
D gene: .
CDR3 DNA: TGTGCCAGCAGTTTTAATGGGCAGGCCGCCTATTCACCCCTCCACTTT
CDR3 protein: CASSFNGQAAYSPLHF

J gene: TRBJ1-5
V gene: TRBV19
clone size: .
D gene: .
CDR3 DNA: TGTGCCAGTAGTCCCCAGGAGGGGGGAGGGCAGCCCCAGCATTTT
CDR3 protein: CASSPQEGGGQPQHF

J gene: TRBJ1-2
V gene: TRBV28
clone size: .
D gene: .
CDR3 DNA: TGTGCCAGCACCCAGAGCGCAGGGTACGCGGCATATGGCTACACCTTC
CDR3 protein: CASTQSAGYAAYGYTF

J gene: TRBJ2-3
V gene: TRBV11-2
clone size: .
D gene: .
CDR3 DNA: TGTGCCAGCAGCTTAGCGCAGCGCCACACAGATACGCAGTATTTT
CDR3 protein: CASSLAQRHTDTQYF

J gene: TRBJ2-1
V gene: TRBV28
clone size: .
D gene: .
CDR3 DNA: TGTGCCAGCAGGAGTAGGGAGTTGCAGTTCTTC
CDR3 protein: CASRSRELQFF

J gene: TRBJ2-3
V gene: TRBV9
clone size: .
D gene: .
CDR3 DNA: TGTGCCAGCAGCGAGAGGGGGCGGGAAGGGGATACGCAGTATTTT
CDR3 protein: CASSERGREGDTQYF

J gene: TRBJ2-2
V gene: TRBV2
clone size: .
D gene: TRBD1
CDR3 DNA: TGTGCCAGCAATCTGAAATTCGCAGGGGGGAACACCGGGGAGCTGTTTTTT
CDR3 protein: CASNLKFAGGNTGELFF

J gene: TRBJ2-2
V gene: TRBV27
clone size: once
D gene: TRBD2
CDR3 DNA: TGTGCCAGCAGCATGGGACTAGCGGGAGTGGGTACCGGGGAGCTGTTTTTT
CDR3 protein: CASSMGLAGVGTGELFF

J gene: TRBJ2-7
V gene: TRBV7-8
clone size: .
D gene: .
CDR3 DNA: TGTGCCAGCACCCCCTTTCTTAAGGGGGAGCAGTACTTC
CDR3 protein: CASTPFLKGEQYF

J gene: TRBJ1-2
V gene: TRBV28
clone size: .
D gene: .
CDR3 DNA: TGTGCCAGCAGTCCTACAGTCTATGGCTACACCTTC
CDR3 protein: CASSPTVYGYTF

J gene: TRBJ1-2
V gene: TRBV3-1/TRBV3-2
clone size: .
D gene: .
CDR3 DNA: TGTGCCAGCAGCCTACAGGGATGGGGCTACACCTTC
CDR3 protein: CASSLQGWGYTF

J gene: TRBJ1-2
V gene: TRBV27
clone size: .
D gene: .
CDR3 DNA: TGTGCCAGCAGTCCCCTGGGGGGGGTTAACCATGGCTACACCTTC
CDR3 protein: CASSPLGGVNHGYTF

J gene: TRBJ2-7
V gene: TRBV2
clone size: .
D gene: TRBD2
CDR3 DNA: TGTGCCAGCAGGCTGCGGGGGGCGAGGGACGAGCAGTACTTC
CDR3 protein: CASRLRGARDEQYF

J gene: TRBJ2-5
V gene: TRBV24-1
clone size: .
D gene: .
CDR3 DNA: TGTGCCACCAGTGATCACCGGGAGACCCAGTACTTC
CDR3 protein: CATSDHRETQYF

J gene: TRBJ2-1
V gene: TRBV6-1
clone size: many
D gene: TRBD2
CDR3 DNA: TGTGCCAGCAGTGACCCGGGACTAGCGGGAGGGTCCTACAATGAGCAGTTCTTC
CDR3 protein: CASSDPGLAGGSYNEQFF

J gene: TRBJ2-1
V gene: TRBV7-2
clone size: .
D gene: .
CDR3 DNA: TGTGCCAGCAGCCTGGGGGGTGAGCAGTTCTTC
CDR3 protein: CASSLGGEQFF

J gene: TRBJ1-4
V gene: TRBV28
clone size: .
D gene: .
CDR3 DNA: TGTGCCAGCAGCTTAGGACTAGTTGAAAAACTGTTTTTT
CDR3 protein: CASSLGLVEKLFF

J gene: TRBJ1-2
V gene: TRBV19
clone size: .
D gene: .
CDR3 DNA: TGTGCCAGTTCGAGAGAGGAAAACCGCTATGGCTACACCTTC
CDR3 protein: CASSREENRYGYTF

J gene: TRBJ2-3
V gene: TRBV29-1
clone size: .
D gene: .
CDR3 DNA: TGCAGCGTTGCGCTTATTCTAGGTCAAACGCAGTATTTT
CDR3 protein: CSVALILGQTQYF

J gene: TRBJ2-1
V gene: TRBV10-1
clone size: .
D gene: TRBD1
CDR3 DNA: TGCGCCAGCAGGGAGACAGGGTCCCCTTGGCAGTTCTTC
CDR3 protein: CASRETGSPWQFF

J gene: TRBJ2-3
V gene: TRBV18
clone size: .
D gene: TRBD2
CDR3 DNA: TGTGCCAGCTCACCACGGCTAGCGGGTAGCACAGATACGCAGTATTTT
CDR3 protein: CASSPRLAGSTDTQYF

J gene: TRBJ2-1
V gene: TRBV7-3
clone size: once
D gene: TRBD2
CDR3 DNA: TGTGCCAGCAGCCGACTAGCGGGAGGTTCCTACAATGAGCAGTTCTTC
CDR3 protein: CASSRLAGGSYNEQFF

J gene: TRBJ2-2
V gene: TRBV5-6
clone size: .
D gene: TRBD2
CDR3 DNA: TGTGCCAGCAGCTATATGGGGAGGGACACCGGGGAGCTGTTTTTT
CDR3 protein: CASSYMGRDTGELFF

J gene: TRBJ2-5
V gene: TRBV29-1
clone size: once
D gene: TRBD1
CDR3 DNA: TGCAGCGTTGGTAGGCAGGGGGATGAAGAGACCCAGTACTTC
CDR3 protein: CSVGRQGDEETQYF

J gene: TRBJ2-3
V gene: TRBV5-6
clone size: .
D gene: TRBD2
CDR3 DNA: TGTGCCAGCTTGTGGCTAGCGGGAGGCACTAGCACAGATACGCAGTATTTT
CDR3 protein: CASLWLAGGTSTDTQYF

J gene: TRBJ2-2
V gene: TRBV10-2
clone size: .
D gene: TRBD2
CDR3 DNA: TGCGCCAGCGGTGGACTAGCGGGAACAGGGACCGGGGAGCTGTTTTTT
CDR3 protein: CASGGLAGTGTGELFF

J gene: TRBJ1-5
V gene: TRBV11-2
clone size: .
D gene: .
CDR3 DNA: TGTGCCAGCAGCTTGCAGGGTGGTGGGGTGTCGCCCCAGCATTTT
CDR3 protein: CASSLQGGGVSPQHF

J gene: TRBJ2-1
V gene: TRBV7-3
clone size: .
D gene: .
CDR3 DNA: TGTGCCAGCAGCCGAGGGGCGGGGGCCGCTAACAATGAGCAGTTCTTC
CDR3 protein: CASSRGAGAANNEQFF

J gene: TRBJ2-2
V gene: TRBV3-1/TRBV3-2
clone size: once
D gene: .
CDR3 DNA: TGTGCCAGCAGCCAAGATTATCAGTACACCGGGGAGCTGTTTTTT
CDR3 protein: CASSQDYQYTGELFF

J gene: TRBJ1-2
V gene: TRBV5-1
clone size: many
D gene: .
CDR3 DNA: TGCGCCAGCAGCACCTCTGGGGAGAGCTACACCTTC
CDR3 protein: CASSTSGESYTF

J gene: TRBJ2-4
V gene: TRBV28
clone size: .
D gene: TRBD1
CDR3 DNA: TGTGCCAGCAGCTCGACCGGGACAGGGGCCGGAAACATTCAGTACTTC
CDR3 protein: CASSSTGTGAGNIQYF

J gene: TRBJ2-3
V gene: TRBV3-1/TRBV3-2
clone size: .
D gene: TRBD2
CDR3 DNA: TGTGCCAGCAGCCAAAGTATATGGAGCGGGATCACAGATACGCAGTATTTT
CDR3 protein: CASSQSIWSGITDTQYF

J gene: TRBJ2-7
V gene: TRBV28
clone size: .
D gene: TRBD2
CDR3 DNA: TGTGCCAGCACCCGAAAGGCTAGCGGGGCCTACGAGCAGTACTTC
CDR3 protein: CASTRKASGAYEQYF

J gene: TRBJ2-1
V gene: TRBV19
clone size: many
D gene: .
CDR3 DNA: TGTGCCAGTAGTATCGAGGCAGGGATCTACAATGAGCAGTTCTTC
CDR3 protein: CASSIEAGIYNEQFF

J gene: TRBJ1-2
V gene: TRBV18
clone size: .
D gene: .
CDR3 DNA: TGTGCCAGCTCCCAGGGACTGTCATATGGCTACACCTTC
CDR3 protein: CASSQGLSYGYTF